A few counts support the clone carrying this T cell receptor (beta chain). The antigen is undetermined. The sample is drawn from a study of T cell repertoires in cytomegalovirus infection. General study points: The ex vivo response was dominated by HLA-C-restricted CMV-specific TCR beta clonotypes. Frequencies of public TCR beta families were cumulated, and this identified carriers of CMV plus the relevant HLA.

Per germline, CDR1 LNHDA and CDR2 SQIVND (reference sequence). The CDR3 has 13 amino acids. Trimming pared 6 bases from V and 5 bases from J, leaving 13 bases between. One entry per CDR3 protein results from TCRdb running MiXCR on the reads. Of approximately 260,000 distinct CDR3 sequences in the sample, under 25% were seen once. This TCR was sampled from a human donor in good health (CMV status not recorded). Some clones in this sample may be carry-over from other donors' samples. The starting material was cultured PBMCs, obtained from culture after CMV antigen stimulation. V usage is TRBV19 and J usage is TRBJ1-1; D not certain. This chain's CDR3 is CASSQQAGTEAFF. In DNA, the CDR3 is TGTGCCAGTAGCCAGCAGGCAGGTACTGAAGCTTTCTTT.